This record looks at one T cell receptor (beta chain) sequence and its context. Per the original data handling: Amplified reference gene primers provided the basis for estimating nucleated cell counts. The protocol was immunoSEQ multiplex PCR, while the TCRdb copy is restricted to in-frame clones and leaves out a portion. The D gene and trimming were derived from the DNA, and the V and J assignments and clone size from that table. The sample contains around 270,000 clones, approximately 88% of which appear only once. This entry is derived from a study of blood T cell repertoires in COVID-19. Study information: The cDNA or gDNA used as material had been derived from T cells, B-cell-depleted T cells, or PBMCs.

The CDR3 is made up of 10 amino acids. Germline assignment: CDR1 LGHDT and CDR2 YNNKEL (reference sequence). V was shortened by 8 bases and J by 5 bases, with 3 bases between the two germline ends. The participants were between roughly 18 and 100 years old and came from some 25 US areas. V and J are TRBV3-1 (or the pseudogene TRBV3-2) and TRBJ1-4; the D is unclear. Sequences were obtained from PBMCs or T cells enriched from blood (not recorded which). The clonotype comes from a woman aged 35 to 49 who had been exposed to COVID-19. CDR3 in amino acids: CASANEKLFF. For the CDR3, the DNA is TGTGCCAGCGCGAATGAAAAACTGTTTTTT.